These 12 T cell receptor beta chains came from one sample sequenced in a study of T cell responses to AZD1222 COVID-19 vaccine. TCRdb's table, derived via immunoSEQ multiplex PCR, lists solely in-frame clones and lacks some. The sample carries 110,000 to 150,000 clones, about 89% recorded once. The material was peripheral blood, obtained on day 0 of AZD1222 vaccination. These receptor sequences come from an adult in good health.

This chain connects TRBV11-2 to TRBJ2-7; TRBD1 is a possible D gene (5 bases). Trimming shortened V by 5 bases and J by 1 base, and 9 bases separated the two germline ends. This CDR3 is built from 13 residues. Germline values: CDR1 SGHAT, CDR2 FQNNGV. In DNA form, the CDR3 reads TGTGCCAGCAGCATAAGGGGTTCCTACGAGCAGTACTTC. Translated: CASSIRGSYEQYF.

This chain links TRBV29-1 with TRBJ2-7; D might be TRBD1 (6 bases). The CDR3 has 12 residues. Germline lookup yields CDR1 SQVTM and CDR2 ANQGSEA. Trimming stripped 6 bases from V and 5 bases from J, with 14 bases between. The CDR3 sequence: CSVSQGFNEQYF. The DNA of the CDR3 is TGCAGCGTGAGTCAGGGGTTCAACGAGCAGTACTTC.

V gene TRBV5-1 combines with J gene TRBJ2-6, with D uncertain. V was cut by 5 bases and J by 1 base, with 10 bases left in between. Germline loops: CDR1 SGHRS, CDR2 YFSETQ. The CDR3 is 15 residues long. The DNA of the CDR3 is TGCGCCAGCAGGTATGGGCTGTCTGGGGCCAACGTCCTGACTTTC. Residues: CASRYGLSGANVLTF.

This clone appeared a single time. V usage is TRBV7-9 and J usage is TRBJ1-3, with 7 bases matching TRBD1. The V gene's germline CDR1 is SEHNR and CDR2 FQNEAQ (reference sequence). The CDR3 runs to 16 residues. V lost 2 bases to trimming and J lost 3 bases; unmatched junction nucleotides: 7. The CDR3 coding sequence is TGTGCCAGCAGCTTATTTAGGGGGCTTCGTGGAAACACCATATATTTT. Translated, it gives CASSLFRGLRGNTIYF.

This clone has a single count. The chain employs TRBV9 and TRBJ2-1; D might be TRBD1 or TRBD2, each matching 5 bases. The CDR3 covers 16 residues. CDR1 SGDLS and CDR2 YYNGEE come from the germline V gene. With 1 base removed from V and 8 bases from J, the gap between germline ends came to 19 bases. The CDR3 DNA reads TGTGCCAGCAGCGTACCATCCGGGGCGCCAAGCGATGAGCAGTTCTTC. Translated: CASSVPSGAPSDEQFF.

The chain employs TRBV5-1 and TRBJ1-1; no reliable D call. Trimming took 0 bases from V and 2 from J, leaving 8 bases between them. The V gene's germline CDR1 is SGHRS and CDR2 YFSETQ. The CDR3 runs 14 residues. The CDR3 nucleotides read TGCGCCAGCAGCTTGGGGACTTCAAACACTGAAGCTTTCTTT. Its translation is CASSLGTSNTEAFF.

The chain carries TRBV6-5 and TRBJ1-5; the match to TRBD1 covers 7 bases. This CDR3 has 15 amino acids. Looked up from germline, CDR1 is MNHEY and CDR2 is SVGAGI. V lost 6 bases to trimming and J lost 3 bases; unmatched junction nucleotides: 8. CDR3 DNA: TGTGCCAGCAGCCCGGGACAGTTAAACAATCAGCCCCAGCATTTT. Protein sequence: CASSPGQLNNQPQHF.

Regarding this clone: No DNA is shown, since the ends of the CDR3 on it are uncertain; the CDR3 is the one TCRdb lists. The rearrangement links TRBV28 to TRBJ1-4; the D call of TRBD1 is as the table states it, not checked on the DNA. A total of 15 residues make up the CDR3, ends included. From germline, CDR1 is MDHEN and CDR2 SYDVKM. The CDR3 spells CASSSSGHINEKLFF.

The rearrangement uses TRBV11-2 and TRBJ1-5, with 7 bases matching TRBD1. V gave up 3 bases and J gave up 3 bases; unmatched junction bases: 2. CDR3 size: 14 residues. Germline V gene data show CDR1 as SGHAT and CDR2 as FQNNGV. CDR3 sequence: CASSFGQVNQPQHF. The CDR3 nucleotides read TGTGCCAGCAGCTTCGGACAGGTCAATCAGCCCCAGCATTTT. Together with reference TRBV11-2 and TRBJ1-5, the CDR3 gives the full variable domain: EAGVAQSPRYKIIEKRQSVAFWCNPISGHATLYWYQQILGQGPKLLIQFQNNGVVDDSQLPKDRFSAERLKGVDSTLKIQPAKLEDSAVYLCASSFGQVNQPQHFGDGTRLSIL.

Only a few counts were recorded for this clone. This CDR3 reads CASSADGTYEQYF. The CDR3 nucleotides are TGTGCCAGCAGTGCAGACGGCACCTACGAGCAGTACTTC. The chain carries TRBV2 and TRBJ2-7; no firm D call. This CDR3 has 13 amino acids. Germline CDR1 is SNHLY and CDR2 is FYNNEI. Trimming shortened V by 4 bases and J by 2 bases, and 9 bases separated the two germline ends.

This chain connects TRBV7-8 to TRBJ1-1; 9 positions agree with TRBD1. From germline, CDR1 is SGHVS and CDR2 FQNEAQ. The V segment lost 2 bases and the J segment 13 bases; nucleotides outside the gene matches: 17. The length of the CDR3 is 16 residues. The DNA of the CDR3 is TGTGCCAGCAGCTTAAACCCGACATCGAGTAGGACAGGGGATTTCTTT. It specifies CASSLNPTSSRTGDFF. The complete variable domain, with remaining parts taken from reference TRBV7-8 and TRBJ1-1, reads GAGVSQSPRYKVAKRGQDVALRCDPISGHVSLFWYQQALGQGPEFLTYFQNEAQLDKSGLPSDRFFAERPEGSVSTLKIQRTQQEDSAVYLCASSLNPTSSRTGDFFGQGTRLTVV.

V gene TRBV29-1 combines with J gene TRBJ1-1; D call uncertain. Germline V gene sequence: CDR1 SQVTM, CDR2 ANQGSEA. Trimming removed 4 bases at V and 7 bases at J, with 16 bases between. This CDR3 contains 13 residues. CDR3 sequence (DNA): TGCAGCGTTGGGGTGAATATGGGGTATGAAGCTTTCTTT. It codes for CSVGVNMGYEAFF.